The next 26 T cell receptor beta chains were all read from a single sample in a study of blood T cell repertoires in COVID-19. Libraries were prepared by immunoSEQ multiplex PCR; TCRdb keeps only in-frame clonotypes and omits some of them. The sample yields hundreds of thousands of clones, roughly 80% seen once. The sample taken for sequencing was PBMCs or T cells enriched from blood (not recorded which). The receptors originated from a man in his forties or fifties who had been exposed to COVID-19.

The J gene is TRBJ2-5, the V gene TRBV11-3, with TRBD1 matching over 10 bases. The junction had 6 bases not matched to a gene; V was cut back by 4 bases and J by 4 bases. The CDR3 loop spans 15 amino acids. CDR1 and CDR2 (germline): SGHNT, YENEEA. The CDR3 DNA is TGTGCCAGCAGCTACCGGACAGGGGGTACAGAGACCCAGTACTTC. The encoded protein is CASSYRTGGTETQYF.

The CDR3: CARKRITGESYGYTF. CDR3 in DNA: TGTGCCAGAAAACGGATCACAGGGGAAAGCTATGGCTACACCTTC. The rearrangement links TRBV2 to TRBJ1-2; 7 bases map to TRBD1. This CDR3 has 15 amino acids. Germline V gene data show CDR1 as SNHLY and CDR2 as FYNNEI. The junction had 14 bases not matched to a gene; V was cut back by 9 bases and J by 4 bases.

The chain links TRBV11-2 to TRBJ2-7; 11 nucleotides match TRBD1. Germline assignment: CDR1 SGHAT and CDR2 FQNNGV. The junction had 3 bases not matched to a gene; V was cut back by 0 bases and J by 5 bases. The CDR3 is 15 amino acids. In DNA, the CDR3 is TGTGCCAGCAGCTTAGATGGACAGGGGGCCGACGAGCAGTACTTC. Its protein product is CASSLDGQGADEQYF.

The chain recombines TRBV7-8 with TRBJ1-1, with TRBD1 as a possible D gene (5 bases). Trimming took off 3 bases at V and 1 base at J, with 6 bases between the two ends. This CDR3 region has 13 residues. The germline V gene has CDR1 SGHVS and CDR2 FQNEAQ. The CDR3 loop is CASSFGGNTEAFF. DNA of the CDR3: TGTGCCAGCAGCTTCGGGGGGAACACTGAAGCTTTCTTT.

The rearrangement joins TRBV2 to TRBJ1-4, with 7 bases identical to TRBD1. This CDR3 is 14 amino acids long. The germline V gene has CDR1 SNHLY and CDR2 FYNNEI. The V gene end was trimmed by 8 bases and the J gene end by 10 bases; junction bases not matched to a gene: 13. CDR3 region: CASWPGVQGGKLFF. The CDR3 coding sequence is TGTGCCAGCTGGCCGGGGGTCCAGGGGGGAAAACTGTTTTTT.

The genes are TRBV7-2 and TRBJ2-3, with a weak D call TRBD2 (5 bases). Germline V lookup: CDR1 SGHTA, CDR2 FQGNSA. Trimming removed 4 bases at V and 13 bases at J, with 18 bases between. The CDR3 contains 13 residues. The CDR3 region is CASSSPELVTKYF. In DNA form, the CDR3 reads TGTGCCAGCAGCTCGCCCGAACTAGTCACTAAGTATTTT.

The chain joins TRBV3-1 (or the pseudogene TRBV3-2) to TRBJ2-1, with no clear D. Germline CDR1 reads LGHDT; CDR2 reads YNNKEL (reference sequence). The CDR3 has 15 residues. V dropped 2 bases and J dropped 0 bases, with 8 bases sitting between them. The CDR3 DNA sequence: TGTGCCAGCAGCCAACTTACGAGCTCCTACAATGAGCAGTTCTTC. Residues: CASSQLTSSYNEQFF.

This clone was observed once. The CDR3 bases are TGTGCCAGCAGTGGCCCGGGAGGAGGGGCCCTGAACTATGGCTACACCTTC. Protein sequence: CASSGPGGGALNYGYTF. The chain carries TRBV28 and TRBJ1-2; a possible D gene is TRBD1 (5 bases). Germline V gives CDR1 MDHEN, CDR2 SYDVKM. V was shortened by 5 bases and J by 2 bases, with 21 bases between the two germline ends. CDR3 length: 17 amino acids.

The chain uses TRBV11-2 and TRBJ2-5; D is unclear. This CDR3 has 14 amino acids. Germline V gene sequence: CDR1 SGHAT, CDR2 FQNNGV. The V end lost 2 bases, the J end lost 0 bases, and 7 bases lay between the germline ends. CDR3 amino acids: CASSLSPDQETQYF. The CDR3 bases are TGTGCCAGCAGCTTATCACCGGACCAAGAGACCCAGTACTTC.

CDR3 bases: TGTGCCAGCAGATGGGGGGGACAGGGATCCTACGAGCAGTACTTC. Protein: CASRWGGQGSYEQYF. V and J are TRBV27 and TRBJ2-7, with 9 bases aligning to TRBD1. The CDR3 runs to 15 residues. After removal of 6 bases from V and 1 base from J, the junction contained 7 bases not matched to a gene. Germline V gives CDR1 MNHEY, CDR2 SMNVEV (reference sequence).

The V gene is TRBV3-1 (or the pseudogene TRBV3-2), the J gene TRBJ2-1; TRBD2 matches 10 bases. Germline V gene lookup returns CDR1 LGHDT and CDR2 YNNKEL (reference sequence). Trimming cost V 0 bases and J 12 bases; bases outside gene matches: 8. CDR3 size: 15 residues. The CDR3 region has the DNA TGTGCCAGCAGCCAAGATGCTAGCGGGAGCATTTGGCAGTTCTTC. Translating it yields CASSQDASGSIWQFF.

The chain uses TRBV11-3 and TRBJ2-1; 15 nucleotides agree with TRBD2. The CDR3 is made up of 18 amino acids. Germline CDR1 and CDR2: SGHNT and YENEEA. Trimming took 2 bases from V and 9 from J; bases not matched to a gene: 11. The CDR3 region has the DNA TGTGCCAGCAGCTTACGTCAAGGACTAGCGGGAGGGCAGGGTGAGCAGTTCTTC. Its translation is CASSLRQGLAGGQGEQFF.

CDR3: CASTLQGLNTEAFF. CDR3 sequence (DNA): TGTGCCAGCACCCTACAGGGGTTGAACACTGAAGCTTTCTTT. The rearrangement uses TRBV11-2 and TRBJ1-1; 7 nucleotides align to TRBD1. The CDR3 is made up of 14 amino acids. Germline CDR1 SGHAT, CDR2 FQNNGV. Trimming cost V 7 bases and J 0 bases; bases outside gene matches: 5.

The table lists this clone with a few counts. The J gene is TRBJ1-1, the V gene TRBV19, with D perhaps matching TRBD1 (6 bases). The V end was cut by 3 bases, the J end by 5 bases, with 16 bases between. Germline CDR1 is LNHDA and CDR2 is SQIVND (reference sequence). This CDR3 spans 15 amino acids. The CDR3 DNA sequence: TGTGCCAGTAGTATTGGGGGGGCCTACCGTACTGAAGCTTTCTTT. Translation gives CASSIGGAYRTEAFF.

The gene calls are TRBV12-5 and TRBJ1-2; TRBD1 aligns across 7 bases. CDR1 LGHNT and CDR2 FRNRAP come from the germline V gene. The CDR3 runs to 18 residues. Trimming cost V 0 bases and J 7 bases; bases outside gene matches: 17. CDR3 amino acids: CASGLVLRAEGAVGGYTF. CDR3 bases: TGTGCTAGTGGTTTGGTACTTCGAGCGGAGGGGGCAGTTGGTGGCTACACCTTC.

V is TRBV7-9 and J is TRBJ2-7, with D possibly being TRBD2 (5 bases). Germline values: CDR1 SEHNR, CDR2 FQNEAQ (reference sequence). The CDR3 is 16 amino acids. V lost 1 base and J lost 0, with 13 bases in between. For the CDR3, the DNA is TGTGCCAGCAGCTTAGAATCGGGGATCTACTCCTACGAGCAGTACTTC. This translates into CASSLESGIYSYEQYF.

The chain combines TRBV30 with TRBJ1-3; weak D call: TRBD1 (5 bases). This CDR3 is built from 14 residues. V shed 3 bases and J shed 4 bases, with 13 bases lying between them. Germline V lookup: CDR1 GTSNPN, CDR2 SVGIG (reference sequence). The DNA for the CDR3 is TGTGCCTGGAGCAACCGGGGGTTGGGAAACACCATATATTTT. It is translated as CAWSNRGLGNTIYF.

This chain links TRBV4-2 with TRBJ1-5; D ambiguous. Trimming left V 1 base short and J 7 bases short, with 11 bases between. Germline V gene lookup returns CDR1 LGHNA and CDR2 YNFKEQ. This CDR3 has 14 amino acids. Written as DNA, the CDR3 is TGTGCCAGCAGCCAAGTGAGGGTTGTCCAGCCCCAGCATTTT. Translating gives CASSQVRVVQPQHF.

The rearrangement joins TRBV30 to TRBJ2-7, with 10 bases identical to TRBD2. Germline V gives CDR1 GTSNPN, CDR2 SVGIG (reference sequence). CDR3 length: 14 amino acids. The junction had 7 bases not matched to a gene; V was cut back by 5 bases and J by 3 bases. The CDR3 DNA reads as TGTGCCTGGCGGCTAGCGGGAGCGTACTACGAGCAGTACTTC. Translating it yields CAWRLAGAYYEQYF. Variable domain in full (rest from reference TRBV30 and TRBJ2-7): SQTIHQWPATLVQPVGSPLSLECTVEGTSNPNLYWYRQAAGRGLQLLFYSVGIGQISSEVPQNLSASRPQDRQFILSSKKLLLSDSGFYLCAWRLAGAYYEQYFGPGTRLTVT.

This chain's CDR3 is CASSQMGSNTGELFF. The CDR3, as DNA: TGTGCCAGCAGCCAAATGGGCTCGAACACCGGGGAGCTGTTTTTT. V is TRBV3-1 (or the pseudogene TRBV3-2) and J is TRBJ2-2; D is uncertain. This CDR3 has 15 amino acids. Germline V gene sequence: CDR1 LGHDT, CDR2 YNNKEL (reference sequence). Trimming cost V 2 bases and J 0 bases, with 7 bases left between them.

The chain combines TRBV5-1 with TRBJ2-1, with unresolved D. V was pared by 4 bases and J by 2 bases, with 10 bases between. The CDR3 sequence is 14 residues long. Germline V gene lookup returns CDR1 SGHRS and CDR2 YFSETQ. The CDR3 coding sequence is TGCGCCAGCAGCATCTCAACGGCCTACAATGAGCAGTTCTTC. Protein product: CASSISTAYNEQFF.

V usage is TRBV19 and J usage is TRBJ1-4; D remains ambiguous. This CDR3 contains 14 residues. Germline values: CDR1 LNHDA, CDR2 SQIVND (reference sequence). Trimming pared 3 bases from V and 3 bases from J, leaving 8 bases between. CDR3 protein: CASSISMANEKLFF. The CDR3 bases are TGTGCCAGTAGTATCAGTATGGCTAATGAAAAACTGTTTTTT.

This chain uses TRBV29-1 with TRBJ2-1, with D possibly TRBD1 on 5 matching bases. V lost 6 bases to trimming and J lost 3 bases, with 12 bases between them. The CDR3 has 13 residues. The V gene's germline CDR1 is SQVTM and CDR2 ANQGSEA. The CDR3 sequence is CSVGSTDYNEQFF. The DNA of the CDR3 is TGCAGCGTGGGATCGACAGACTACAATGAGCAGTTCTTC.

The chain is built from TRBV25-1 and TRBJ1-5; no clear D. The CDR3 extends over 14 amino acids. CDR1 is MGHDK, CDR2 SYGVNS, per germline. The V end lost 6 bases, the J end lost 3 bases, and 12 bases lay between the germline ends. CDR3 nucleotide sequence: TGTGCCAGCAGCAATGCGGGAAACAATCAGCCCCAGCATTTT. It codes for CASSNAGNNQPQHF.

This clone has just a few counts. The chain uses TRBV27 and TRBJ1-1; D may be TRBD1 (5 bases). Germline CDR1 MNHEY, CDR2 SMNVEV (reference sequence). The CDR3 spans 15 residues. Trimming removed 2 bases at V and 1 base at J, with 11 bases between. The CDR3 DNA reads TGTGCCAGCAGTTTAGAGCAGGGTCCGAACACTGAAGCTTTCTTT. Its protein product is CASSLEQGPNTEAFF.

The chain combines TRBV6-5 with TRBJ2-5, with TRBD2 as a possible D gene (6 bases). Between the trimmed V and J ends, which lost 11 bases and 2 bases, there was a span of 15 bases. The CDR3 sequence is 13 residues long. From germline, CDR1 is MNHEY and CDR2 SVGAGI. The CDR3 region has the DNA TGTGCCGCTTGCCGGGACTTGCAAGAGACCCAGTACTTC. Its translation is CAACRDLQETQYF.